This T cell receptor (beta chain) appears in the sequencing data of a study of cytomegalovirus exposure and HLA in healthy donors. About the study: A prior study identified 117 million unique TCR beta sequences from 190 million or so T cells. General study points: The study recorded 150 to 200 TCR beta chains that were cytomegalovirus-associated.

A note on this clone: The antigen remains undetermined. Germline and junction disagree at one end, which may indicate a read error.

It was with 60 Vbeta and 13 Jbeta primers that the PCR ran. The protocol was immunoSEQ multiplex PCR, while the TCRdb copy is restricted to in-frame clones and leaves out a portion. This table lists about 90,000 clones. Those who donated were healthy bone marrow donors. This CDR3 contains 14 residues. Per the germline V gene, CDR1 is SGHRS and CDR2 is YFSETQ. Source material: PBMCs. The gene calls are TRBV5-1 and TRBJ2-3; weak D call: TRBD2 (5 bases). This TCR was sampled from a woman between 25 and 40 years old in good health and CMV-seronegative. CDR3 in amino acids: CASGLAKNTDTQYF. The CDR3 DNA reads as TGCGCCAGCGGCTTAGCGAAAAACACAGATACGCAGTATTTT.